This T cell receptor beta chain was sequenced for a study of low-dose radiotherapy and immunotherapy resistance in tumors. The wider study: In Cohort 2, 1 Gy per fraction was delivered every two weeks, for a total of 13 Gy over 26 weeks. Each patient was administered nivolumab intravenously at 240 mg, which was a flat dose, every two weeks, along with intravenous ipilimumab at 1 mg/kg every six weeks.

Time point indicated: before trial treatment. The donors, trial participants, received nivolumab, ipilimumab, aspirin, low-dose cyclophosphamide and low-dose radiotherapy. With TRAV- and TRBV-specific primers, first-strand cDNA was made, covering the alpha and beta chains. Amplification of TCRs used a constant-region primer and V-primer adapter for approximately 18 PCR cycles. TCRdb itself ran the reads through MiXCR, one entry per CDR3 protein. The sample comprises more than 85,000 distinct CDR3 sequences, 8% to 10% of which are singletons, and roughly 1% rests with the top ten. This clonotype occurred many times. The CDR3 covers 15 residues. Trimming stripped 5 bases from V and 2 bases from J, with 12 bases between. Per the germline V gene, CDR1 is SGHTA and CDR2 is FQGNSA.

The TCR comes from a male donor with prostate cancer. The chain has TRBV7-2 and TRBJ1-4; weak D call: TRBD1 (6 bases). The sample was PBMCs, taken before treatment. The CDR3 protein is CASSPQTGTNEKLFF. The CDR3 bases are TGTGCCAGCAGCCCCCAAACAGGGACTAATGAAAAACTGTTTTTT.